This TCR beta chain is from a study of PD-1 blockade in classical Hodgkin lymphoma. Study-wide results and limits: A significant rise in TCR diversity was seen by C4D1 for CD4+ cells but not for CD8+ cells. It was among complete responders that baseline diversity resembled that of newly diagnosed patients.

Some clones are missing from TCRdb's copy, which holds only in-frame ones; the method was immunoSEQ multiplex PCR. The sample lists about 94,000 clones; roughly 89% were seen once. The CDR3 extends over 14 amino acids. Germline V gene data show CDR1 as SGHNT and CDR2 as YENEEA. The V end lost 2 bases, the J end lost 0 bases, and 8 bases lay between the germline ends. There was relapse after autologous stem cell transplantation in every patient, and there was variation in brentuximab vedotin exposure. Note on this clone: What it recognizes is unknown.

The specimen comprised peripheral blood mononuclear cells (PBMCs), sampled before the second cycle of nivolumab. This receptor was identified in a human donor with classical Hodgkin lymphoma. The chain has TRBV11-3 and TRBJ2-7, with D tentatively TRBD2 (5 bases). In DNA form, the CDR3 reads TGTGCCAGCAGCTTAAGAACTAGCTCCTACGAGCAGTACTTC. Translating it yields CASSLRTSSYEQYF.